This T cell receptor beta chain is drawn from a study of blood T cell repertoires in COVID-19. The overall study: Samples of COVID-19 (acute and convalescent) were obtained from the United States, Italy and Spain. The analysed material was cDNA or gDNA that came from T cells, B-cell-depleted T cells, or PBMCs.

Germline lookup yields CDR1 SGHNT and CDR2 YENEEA. Trimming took 5 bases from V and 10 from J; bases not matched to a gene: 9. The CDR3 is 13 residues long. Source study methods: Amplification of reference gene primers provided the estimated nucleated cell counts. Produced via immunoSEQ multiplex PCR; TCRdb's table is partial and in-frame only. V, J and clone size reflect that table, while D and trimming were determined from the DNA. Of about 410,000 clones listed, approximately 90% are singletons. The receptor was derived from a woman aged 25 to 39 with active or convalescent COVID-19. The J gene is TRBJ1-1, the V gene TRBV11-3; 8 bases map to TRBD1. Specimen: peripheral blood. The DNA of the CDR3 is TGTGCCAGCAGCCAGACAGGGGCTTCTGGAGCTTTCTTT. This encodes CASSQTGASGAFF.